This T cell receptor beta chain was documented in a study of cytomegalovirus exposure and HLA in healthy donors. Overall study results and limits: Within an earlier analysis, most TCR beta V segments proved productive either about 90% or about 30% of the time. A later analysis reportedly found fewer N-insertions in an Asian-associated ancestry cluster than the roughly 700-donor mean.

Note on this clone: The antigen remains unidentified.

Both 60 Vbeta primers and 13 Jbeta primers went into the PCR. Per the original methods: About 12 million shared chains were among the 80 million or so unique TCR beta chains that a later analysis counted. Using immunoSEQ multiplex PCR, the repertoire was profiled, and TCRdb retains in-frame clones only, with some absent. For V, J and clone size, that table is used; D and trimming come from the DNA. The sample yields about 190,000 clones, over 80% seen once. The sequencing sample was made of PBMCs. The source is a man younger than 40 in good health and CMV-seronegative.

CDR3 nucleotides: TGTGCCAGCAGCTTAGGGGGGCAGAAAAACATTCAGTACTTC. This encodes CASSLGGQKNIQYF. This chain uses TRBV7-2 with TRBJ2-4; maybe TRBD1 (6 bases). Germline V gene sequence: CDR1 SGHTA, CDR2 FQGNSA. Trimming cost V 1 base and J 4 bases, with 8 bases left between them. The CDR3 length is 14 residues.